A single sample gave rise to the 11 T cell receptor beta chains below, sequenced in a study of T cell repertoires in cytomegalovirus infection. TCRdb reanalysed the reads using MiXCR and keeps one entry per CDR3 protein. The table includes 200,000 to 300,000 distinct CDR3 sequences, approximately 7% detected once. The sample was PBMCs. Receptor source: a human donor in good health (CMV status not recorded). Some clones in this sample may be carry-over from other donors' samples.

Ten or more counts support this clonotype. The genes are TRBV4-2 and TRBJ2-5; 10 nucleotides agree with TRBD2. After removal of 0 bases from V and 5 bases from J, the junction contained 6 bases not matched to a gene. The CDR3 extends over 16 amino acids. Germline CDR1 reads LGHNA; CDR2 reads YNFKEQ. This CDR3 reads CASSQDRGTSEETQYF. Written as DNA, the CDR3 is TGTGCCAGCAGCCAAGATAGGGGGACTAGCGAGGAGACCCAGTACTTC.

This clonotype showed up just a few times. The rearrangement links TRBV20-1 to TRBJ2-3; perhaps TRBD1 as D (5 bases). V lost 6 bases to trimming and J lost 4 bases, with 14 bases between them. CDR1 and CDR2 (germline): DFQATT, SNEGSKA (reference sequence). The CDR3 length is 13 residues. The CDR3 loop is CSALKGIADTQYF. The CDR3 DNA sequence: TGCAGTGCCCTAAAGGGGATCGCAGATACGCAGTATTTT.

This clonotype was seen only a few times. The J gene is TRBJ2-5, the V gene TRBV27, with unresolved D. The germline V gene encodes CDR1 MNHEY and CDR2 SMNVEV (reference sequence). This CDR3 region has 14 residues. V was shortened by 3 bases and J by 5 bases, with 13 bases between the two germline ends. CDR3 sequence (DNA): TGTGCCAGCAGTTTGGGGTCGATGCCGGAGACCCAGTACTTC. Its protein product is CASSLGSMPETQYF.

This clonotype was recorded many times. As DNA, the CDR3 is TGTGCCAGCAGTTCATACACCGGGACCGACGACTTCTATGGCTACACCTTC. The encoded protein is CASSSYTGTDDFYGYTF. V usage is TRBV27 and J usage is TRBJ1-2, with D possibly TRBD1 on 5 matching bases. The V gene lost 4 bases and the J gene lost 4 bases, with 22 bases spanning the gap. CDR3 length: 17 residues. The germline gives CDR1 MNHEY, CDR2 SMNVEV (reference sequence).

This clonotype has at least ten counts. The V and J genes are TRBV20-1 and TRBJ2-2, with unresolved D. The CDR3 length is 15 residues. V was clipped by 0 bases and J by 1 base, with 9 bases between them. Germline V CDR1 and CDR2: DFQATT, SNEGSKA (reference sequence). The CDR3 region has the DNA TGCAGTGCTAGAGATAGGAGAGGGAACACCGGGGAGCTGTTTTTT. Its translation is CSARDRRGNTGELFF.

This clonotype was seen ten or more times. CDR3 in DNA: TGTGCCAGCAGCTCGACAGGGTATGGGGAGCTGTTTTTT. It codes for CASSSTGYGELFF. V and J are TRBV7-2 and TRBJ2-2, with 7 bases matching TRBD1. V trimming: 4 bases; J trimming: 8 bases; junction bases outside the gene matches: 4. The CDR3 spans 13 residues. Germline-derived CDR1 and CDR2 are SGHTA and FQGNSA.

In this sample, this clonotype turned up many times. The chain carries TRBV2 and TRBJ2-7; unclear D gene. The CDR3 contains 11 residues. With 6 bases removed from V and 3 bases from J, the gap between germline ends came to 6 bases. Per the germline V gene, CDR1 is SNHLY and CDR2 is FYNNEI. The CDR3 nucleotides are TGTGCCAGCAGACCCCTCTACGAGCAGTACTTC. It codes for CASRPLYEQYF.

Many counts were recorded for this clonotype. The chain couples TRBV7-2 to TRBJ1-1, with D unresolved. The CDR3 runs 13 residues. Trimming cost V 5 bases and J 7 bases, with 14 bases left between them. Germline V gene sequence: CDR1 SGHTA, CDR2 FQGNSA. The CDR3 reads CASSLGWAREAFF. The DNA for the CDR3 is TGTGCCAGCAGCCTAGGGTGGGCACGTGAAGCTTTCTTT.

This clonotype was seen many times. The chain is built from TRBV6-2 or TRBV6-3 and TRBJ2-7; D remains ambiguous. Germline CDR1 MNHEY, CDR2 SVGEGT. Between the trimmed V and J ends, which lost 0 bases and 4 bases, there was a span of 10 bases. The CDR3 loop spans 14 amino acids. The CDR3 sequence is CASSYSNVRYEQYF. The CDR3 DNA reads as TGTGCCAGCAGTTACTCGAACGTCCGGTACGAGCAGTACTTC.

Concerning this clonotype: A much more abundant neighbour one base away suggests this may be a read error. The V gene is TRBV19, the J gene TRBJ1-1; D not certain. The CDR3 is 16 residues long. Germline-derived CDR1 and CDR2 are LNHDA and SQIVND (reference sequence). CDR3 amino acids: CASSIFYRPMNIEAFF. As DNA, the CDR3 is TGTGCCAGTAGTATATTTTATCGGCCAATGAACATTGAAGCTTTCTTT.

The V call is TRBV15, the J call TRBJ2-1; 9 bases match TRBD2. Looked up from germline, CDR1 is LNHNV and CDR2 is YYDKDF (reference sequence). The CDR3 has 11 amino acids. The CDR3 coding sequence is TGTGCTTCTTATGCGGGGGGGCGTTTGTTCTTC. Its translation: CASYAGGRLFF.